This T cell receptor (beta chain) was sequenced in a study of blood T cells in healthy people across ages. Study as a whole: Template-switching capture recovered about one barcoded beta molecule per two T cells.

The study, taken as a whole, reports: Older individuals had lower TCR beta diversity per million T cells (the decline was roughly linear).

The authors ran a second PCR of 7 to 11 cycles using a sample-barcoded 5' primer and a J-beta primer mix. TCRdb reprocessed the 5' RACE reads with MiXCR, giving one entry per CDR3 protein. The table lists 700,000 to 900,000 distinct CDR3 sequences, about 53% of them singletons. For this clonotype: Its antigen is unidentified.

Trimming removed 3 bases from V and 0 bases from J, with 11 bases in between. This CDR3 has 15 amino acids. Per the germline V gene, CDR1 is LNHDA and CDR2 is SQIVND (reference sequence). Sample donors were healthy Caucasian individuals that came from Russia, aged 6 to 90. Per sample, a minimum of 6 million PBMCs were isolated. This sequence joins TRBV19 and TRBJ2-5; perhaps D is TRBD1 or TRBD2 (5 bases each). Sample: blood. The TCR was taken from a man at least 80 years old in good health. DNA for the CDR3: TGTGCCAGTAGTATCCTGGGGGAGTACCAAGAGACCCAGTACTTC. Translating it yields CASSILGEYQETQYF.